One and the same sample provided the 15 T cell receptor beta chains below, sequenced in a study of blood T cell repertoires in COVID-19. Data came from immunoSEQ multiplex PCR; TCRdb stores just in-frame clones and leaves some out. The sample consists of about 200,000 clones, approximately 85% of them appearing once. Input material: PBMCs or T cells enriched from blood (not recorded which). All receptors come from a man aged 40-55 years with acute COVID-19.

This clone was observed a single time. The V call is TRBV6-5, the J call TRBJ1-1; 9 bases are a match to TRBD1. CDR3 length equals 15 residues. V was clipped by 2 bases and J by 5 bases; unmatched bases: 6. Germline CDR1 reads MNHEY; CDR2 reads SVGAGI. The DNA for the CDR3 is TGTGCCAGCAGTTACACGGGACAGGGAAGGACTGAAGCTTTCTTT. Amino acid sequence: CASSYTGQGRTEAFF.

The chain is built from TRBV4-1 and TRBJ2-1, with 10 bases matching TRBD2. The CDR3 is 19 amino acids. The trim removed 1 base at V and 7 bases at J, leaving 16 bases unmatched. Germline CDR1 MGHRA, CDR2 YSYEKL. This chain's CDR3 is CASSQVRSGRPGAGNEQFF. The CDR3 coding sequence is TGCGCCAGCAGCCAAGTTCGTAGCGGGAGGCCCGGGGCCGGGAATGAGCAGTTCTTC.

The CDR3 region has the DNA TGTGCCAGCGGAAGACTAGACACCTACGAGCAGTACTTC. It translates to CASGRLDTYEQYF. The chain uses TRBV7-9 and TRBJ2-7, with a weak D call TRBD2 (6 bases). From germline, CDR1 is SEHNR and CDR2 FQNEAQ (reference sequence). CDR3 length: 13 amino acids. V was clipped by 8 bases and J by 2 bases, with 13 bases between them.

J is TRBJ2-1 and V is TRBV7-6; 13 nucleotides agree with TRBD2. This CDR3 is 15 amino acids long. Germline V gene data show CDR1 as SGHVS and CDR2 as FNYEAQ. The ends lost 3 bases at V and 5 bases at J; junction bases unmatched: 1. The CDR3 nucleotides read TGTGCCAGCAGCTTCGGGACTAGCGGGAACAATGAGCAGTTCTTC. Protein: CASSFGTSGNNEQFF.

This CDR3 is CASSEGTGLVYGYTF. The CDR3, as DNA: TGTGCCAGCAGCGAAGGGACAGGGCTAGTTTATGGCTACACCTTC. The chain couples TRBV3-1 (or the pseudogene TRBV3-2) to TRBJ1-2; 9 bases map to TRBD1. Germline V gene sequence: CDR1 LGHDT, CDR2 YNNKEL (reference sequence). V shed 5 bases, J shed 5 bases, and the junction held 9 bases outside the gene matches. The CDR3 totals 15 residues.

This clone occurred once. The chain has TRBV15 and TRBJ2-1; 7 nucleotides match TRBD2. Germline V gene data show CDR1 as LNHNV and CDR2 as YYDKDF (reference sequence). This CDR3 is built from 16 residues. V was pared by 0 bases and J by 9 bases, with 11 bases of the junction left unmatched. Written as DNA, the CDR3 is TGTGCCACCAGCAGAGATCTCGGCGGGAGACGACTTGAGCAGTTCTTC. Protein product: CATSRDLGGRRLEQFF.

This sequence joins TRBV4-2 and TRBJ2-3; weak D call: TRBD2 (6 bases). This CDR3 has 15 amino acids. Germline CDR1 and CDR2: LGHNA and YNFKEQ. V lost 4 bases and J lost 0, with 11 bases in between. The CDR3 DNA is TGTGCCAGCAGCCCCGGACTACATAGCACAGATACGCAGTATTTT. Its protein is CASSPGLHSTDTQYF.

The CDR3 sequence is CASTRGHSNQPQHF. The CDR3 DNA reads as TGTGCCAGCACAAGGGGACACAGCAATCAGCCCCAGCATTTT. This chain connects TRBV2 to TRBJ1-5; D perhaps matches TRBD1 (6 bases). This CDR3 is 14 amino acids long. V was shortened by 7 bases and J by 1 base, with 11 bases between the two germline ends. The germline gives CDR1 SNHLY, CDR2 FYNNEI.

This chain joins TRBV11-1 and TRBJ2-7; D is unclear. CDR3 length equals 16 residues. Trimming removed 5 bases at V and 2 bases at J, with 19 bases between. The V gene's germline CDR1 is SGHAT and CDR2 FQDESV (reference sequence). The CDR3 loop reads CASSHLRNFSPYEQYF. In DNA form, the CDR3 reads TGTGCCAGCAGCCACTTGAGGAATTTCTCCCCCTACGAGCAGTACTTC.

The chain is built from TRBV3-1 (or the pseudogene TRBV3-2) and TRBJ2-1; 10 bases are a match to TRBD2. Looked up from germline, CDR1 is LGHDT and CDR2 is YNNKEL (reference sequence). V dropped 5 bases and J dropped 6; count of bases not matched to a gene: 7. The CDR3 sequence is 15 residues long. The CDR3 sequence: CASSEYSGRSNEQFF. Here the CDR3 DNA reads TGTGCCAGCAGCGAATATAGCGGGAGGTCCAATGAGCAGTTCTTC.

The genes are TRBV5-1 and TRBJ1-3; no clear D gene. V gave up 5 bases and J gave up 2 bases, with 11 bases separating them. The CDR3 runs to 14 residues. CDR1 is SGHRS, CDR2 YFSETQ, per germline. This CDR3 is CASSQFLAGNTIYF. In DNA form, the CDR3 reads TGCGCCAGCAGTCAGTTTCTCGCTGGAAACACCATATATTTT. Drawing the rest from reference TRBV5-1 and TRBJ1-3, the complete variable domain is KAGVTQTPRYLIKTRGQQVTLSCSPISGHRSVSWYQQTPGQGLQFLFEYFSETQRNKGNFPGRFSGRQFSNSRSEMNVSTLELGDSALYLCASSQFLAGNTIYFGEGSWLTVV.

The V gene is TRBV20-1, the J gene TRBJ2-3; a possible D gene is TRBD1 (5 bases). Germline lookup yields CDR1 DFQATT and CDR2 SNEGSKA (reference sequence). V lost 3 bases, J lost 6 bases, and 16 bases lay in between. CDR3 length equals 14 residues. The CDR3 spells CSASGQGILDTQYF. In nucleotides, the CDR3 is TGCAGTGCTAGTGGGCAGGGTATTTTGGATACGCAGTATTTT.

This chain connects TRBV7-2 to TRBJ2-3; perhaps TRBD1 as D (6 bases). Trimming took off 5 bases at V and 4 bases at J, with 22 bases between the two ends. The germline gives CDR1 SGHTA, CDR2 FQGNSA. The CDR3 is made up of 17 amino acids. This chain's CDR3 is CASSAPGTRTLADTQYF. As DNA, the CDR3 is TGTGCCAGCAGCGCCCCTGGGACAAGGACGTTGGCAGATACGCAGTATTTT.

The CDR3 coding sequence is TGTGCCTGGAGAGCTAGCGAGTCCGGGGAGCTGTTTTTT. It yields the protein CAWRASESGELFF. The genes are TRBV30 and TRBJ2-2; D possibly corresponds to TRBD2 (6 bases). From germline, CDR1 is GTSNPN and CDR2 SVGIG (reference sequence). Deletions cut 3 bases from V and 6 bases from J, with 11 bases between. The CDR3 spans 13 residues.

V gene TRBV19 combines with J gene TRBJ1-2; D perhaps matches TRBD1 (6 bases). The length of the CDR3 is 14 residues. Trimming removed 7 bases from V and 3 bases from J, with 15 bases in between. The germline CDR1 and CDR2 sequences are LNHDA and SQIVND (reference sequence). CDR3 coding DNA: TGTGCCAGTACTATCAGGGGCCAATACTATGGCTACACCTTC. Translation gives CASTIRGQYYGYTF.